These 6 T cell receptor beta chains were sequenced from one sample in a study of neurological immune-mediated disorders. TCRdb itself ran the 5' RACE reads through MiXCR, one entry per CDR3 protein. The sample shows 70,000 to 75,000 distinct CDR3 sequences, around 15% of them seen only once. The time point was: longitudinal time-point 1 (baseline). The source material was PBMCs. Receptors originate from a female donor with HTLV-1-associated myelopathy (HAM/TSP).

Many counts were recorded for this clonotype. The chain carries TRBV6-2 or TRBV6-3 and TRBJ2-3; 9 bases align to TRBD2. The length of the CDR3 is 16 residues. Germline CDR1 and CDR2: MNHEY and SVGEGT. Losses at the gene ends were 6 bases for V and 2 bases for J; bases not matched to a gene: 9. The CDR3 spells CASSPGTSRPTDTQYF. CDR3 DNA sequence: TGTGCCAGCAGCCCCGGGACTAGCAGACCCACAGATACGCAGTATTTT.

This clonotype was seen a few times. The chain couples TRBV9 to TRBJ2-3; unclear D gene. Germline lookup yields CDR1 SGDLS and CDR2 YYNGEE. V was shortened by 2 bases and J by 3 bases, with 7 bases between the two germline ends. The CDR3 totals 13 residues. CDR3 loop: CASSVADTDTQYF. The CDR3 DNA follows: TGTGCCAGCAGCGTGGCAGATACAGATACGCAGTATTTT.

This clonotype was observed at least ten times. The V and J genes are TRBV4-1 and TRBJ2-2; no reliable D call. With 1 base removed from V and 3 bases from J, the gap between germline ends came to 6 bases. CDR3 length: 14 residues. In germline, CDR1 is MGHRA, CDR2 YSYEKL. The CDR3 reads CASSQGLHTGELFF. CDR3 bases: TGCGCCAGCAGCCAAGGGCTTCACACCGGGGAGCTGTTTTTT.

This clonotype was counted at least ten times. The gene calls are TRBV7-2 and TRBJ2-7; D remains ambiguous. The germline V gene has CDR1 SGHTA and CDR2 FQGNSA. Trimming stripped 3 bases from V and 0 bases from J, with 9 bases between. The CDR3 has 14 amino acids. The CDR3 region has the DNA TGTGCCAGCAGCTTCCGGACCTTCTCCTACGAGCAGTACTTC. This codes for CASSFRTFSYEQYF. The whole variable domain, filled in from reference TRBV7-2 and TRBJ2-7, reads GAGVSQSPSNKVTEKGKDVELRCDPISGHTALYWYRQSLGQGLEFLIYFQGNSAPDKSGLPSDRFSAERTGGSVSTLTIQRTQQEDSAVYLCASSFRTFSYEQYFGPGTRLTVT.

This clonotype was observed many times. The CDR3 loop reads CASSYKPKPTDTQYF. The CDR3 DNA follows: TGTGCCAGCAGTTACAAACCTAAACCCACAGATACGCAGTATTTT. The chain recombines TRBV6-6 with TRBJ2-3; D is unclear. The CDR3 has 15 residues. Trimming cost V 2 bases and J 2 bases, with 11 bases left between them. Germline loops: CDR1 MNHNY, CDR2 SVGAGI (reference sequence).

On this clonotype: One junction end does not reproduce the germline sequence, and a read error may be involved. The V call is TRBV28, the J call TRBJ2-1; D is possibly TRBD2 (5 bases). The CDR3 contains 13 residues. Looked up from germline, CDR1 is MDHEN and CDR2 is SYDVKM. DNA of the CDR3: TGTGCCAGCAGTCCACCCCGCCGGGGTGAGCAGATCTTC. This translates into CASSPPRRGEQIF.